This T cell receptor beta chain was sequenced during a study of patients and donors after allogeneic stem cell transplantation. The CDR3 totals 14 residues. Trimming shortened V by 6 bases and J by 2 bases, and 14 bases separated the two germline ends. TCRdb used MiXCR to reprocess the RT-PCR reads, holding one entry per CDR3 protein. The sample lists roughly 960,000 distinct CDR3 sequences; roughly 18% were seen once. The material sequenced was blood, either unsorted or a sorted T cell fraction (not recorded which). V is TRBV12-3 or TRBV12-4 and J is TRBJ2-7; D may be TRBD1 (7 bases). This TCR was recovered from a human donor who was either an allogeneic HSCT recipient or a stem cell or donor lymphocyte infusion donor (not recorded which). It is not recorded whose cells these are; they may come from a transplant donor. CDR3 DNA sequence: TGTGCCAGCAGCAGCAGGGGGGCCCCCTACGAGCAGTACTTC. This sequence encodes CASSSRGAPYEQYF.